This T cell receptor beta chain was found in a study of T cell changes during pregnancy in multiple sclerosis. Method: immunoSEQ multiplex PCR; TCRdb's copy keeps in-frame clones and lacks some. The sample contains more than 70,000 clones, roughly 89% of which appear only once. The length of the CDR3 is 13 residues. The V end lost 1 base, the J end lost 1 base, and 7 bases lay between the germline ends. Germline-derived CDR1 and CDR2 are GTSNPN and SVGIG (reference sequence). This receptor was identified in a female donor in good health, enrolled as a control in a pregnancy study. The J gene is TRBJ1-1, the V gene TRBV30, with D possibly matching TRBD1 (5 bases). The sequencing here drew on peripheral blood, taken after pregnancy. The CDR3 region has the DNA TGTGCCTGGAGTGGTCAGGGGAACACTGAAGCTTTCTTT. Residues: CAWSGQGNTEAFF. Combining the CDR3 with reference TRBV30 and TRBJ1-1 gives the whole variable domain SQTIHQWPATLVQPVGSPLSLECTVEGTSNPNLYWYRQAAGRGLQLLFYSVGIGQISSEVPQNLSASRPQDRQFILSSKKLLLSDSGFYLCAWSGQGNTEAFFGQGTRLTVV.